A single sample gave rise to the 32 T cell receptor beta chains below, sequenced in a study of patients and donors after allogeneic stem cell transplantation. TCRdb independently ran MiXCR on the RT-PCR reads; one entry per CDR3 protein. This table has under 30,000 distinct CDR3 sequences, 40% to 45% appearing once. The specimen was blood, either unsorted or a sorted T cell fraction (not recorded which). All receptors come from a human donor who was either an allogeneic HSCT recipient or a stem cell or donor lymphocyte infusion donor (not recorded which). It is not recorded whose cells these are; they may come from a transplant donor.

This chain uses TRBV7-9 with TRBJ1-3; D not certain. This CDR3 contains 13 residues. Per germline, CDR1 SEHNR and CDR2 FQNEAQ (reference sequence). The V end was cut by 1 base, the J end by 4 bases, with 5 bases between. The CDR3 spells CASSLVGGNTIYF. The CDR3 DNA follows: TGTGCCAGCAGCTTAGTCGGGGGAAACACCATATATTTT.

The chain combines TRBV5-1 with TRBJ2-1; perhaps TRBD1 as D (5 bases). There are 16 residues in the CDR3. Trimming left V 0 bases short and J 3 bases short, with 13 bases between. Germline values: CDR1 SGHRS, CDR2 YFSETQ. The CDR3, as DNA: TGCGCCAGCAGCTTGGTACTGGGGCAATACTACAATGAGCAGTTCTTC. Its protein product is CASSLVLGQYYNEQFF.

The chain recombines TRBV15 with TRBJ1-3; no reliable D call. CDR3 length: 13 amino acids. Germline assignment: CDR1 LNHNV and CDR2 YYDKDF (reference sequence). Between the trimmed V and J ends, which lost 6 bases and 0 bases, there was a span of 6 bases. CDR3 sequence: CATRTSSGNTIYF. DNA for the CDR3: TGTGCCACCAGGACTTCCTCTGGAAACACCATATATTTT.

The CDR3 is CASSPHLSSYNEQFF. DNA for the CDR3: TGTGCCAGCAGCCCTCACTTGAGCTCCTACAATGAGCAGTTCTTC. V is TRBV3-1 and J is TRBJ2-1; D ambiguous. Germline V CDR1 and CDR2: LGHDT, YNNKEL (reference sequence). This CDR3 has 15 residues. Trimming pared 4 bases from V and 0 bases from J, leaving 10 bases between.

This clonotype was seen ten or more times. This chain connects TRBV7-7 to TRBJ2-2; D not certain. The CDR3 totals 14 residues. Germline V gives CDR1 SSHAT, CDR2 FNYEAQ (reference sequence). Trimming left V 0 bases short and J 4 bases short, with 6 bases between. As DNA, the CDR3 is TGTGCCAGCAGCTTAGCAGAACCCACCGGGGAGCTGTTTTTT. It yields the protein CASSLAEPTGELFF.

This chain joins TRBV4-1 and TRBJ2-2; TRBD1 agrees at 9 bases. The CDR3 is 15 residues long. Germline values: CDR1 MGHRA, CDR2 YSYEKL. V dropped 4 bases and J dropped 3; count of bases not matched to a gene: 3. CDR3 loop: CASSLTGGDTGELFF. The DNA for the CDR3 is TGCGCCAGCAGCCTAACAGGGGGCGACACCGGGGAGCTGTTTTTT.

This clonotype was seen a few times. As DNA, the CDR3 is TGTGCCAGCAGGCCCGGGGCGAACACTGAAGCTTTCTTT. It is translated as CASRPGANTEAFF. V and J are TRBV7-9 and TRBJ1-1; the D gene is possibly TRBD1 (5 bases). There are 13 residues in the CDR3. Germline V lookup: CDR1 SEHNR, CDR2 FQNEAQ (reference sequence). V lost 6 bases to trimming and J lost 1 base, with 9 bases between them.

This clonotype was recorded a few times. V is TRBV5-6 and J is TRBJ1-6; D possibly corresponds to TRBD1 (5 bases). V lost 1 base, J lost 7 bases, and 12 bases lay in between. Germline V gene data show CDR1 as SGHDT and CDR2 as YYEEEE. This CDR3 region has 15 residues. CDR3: CASSLPGVRNSPLHF. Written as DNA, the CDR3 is TGTGCCAGCAGCTTGCCGGGGGTAAGGAATTCACCCCTCCACTTT.

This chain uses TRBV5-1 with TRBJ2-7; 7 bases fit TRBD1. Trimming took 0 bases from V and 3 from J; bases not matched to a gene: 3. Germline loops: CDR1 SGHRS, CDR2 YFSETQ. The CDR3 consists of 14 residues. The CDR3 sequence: CASSLVGQNYEQYF. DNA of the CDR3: TGCGCCAGCAGCTTGGTGGGACAGAACTACGAGCAGTACTTC.

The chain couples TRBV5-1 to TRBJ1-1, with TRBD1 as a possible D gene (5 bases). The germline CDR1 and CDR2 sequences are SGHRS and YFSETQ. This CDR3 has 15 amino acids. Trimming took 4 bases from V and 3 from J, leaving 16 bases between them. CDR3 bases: TGCGCCAGCAGCCCTCTTTCGGGGCCTTACACTGAAGCTTTCTTT. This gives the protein CASSPLSGPYTEAFF.

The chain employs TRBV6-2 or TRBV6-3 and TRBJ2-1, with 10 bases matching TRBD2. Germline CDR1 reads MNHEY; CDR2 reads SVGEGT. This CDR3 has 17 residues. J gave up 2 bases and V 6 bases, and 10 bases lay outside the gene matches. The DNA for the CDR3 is TGTGCCAGCAGCTCCCGGGGGAGCGGGAGGGCCTACAATGAGCAGTTCTTC. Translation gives CASSSRGSGRAYNEQFF.

As DNA, the CDR3 is TGCAGTGCTTCTGCGGGATTCGGGGAGTATAATTCACCCCTCCACTTT. Amino acid sequence: CSASAGFGEYNSPLHF. The chain combines TRBV20-1 with TRBJ1-6; D remains ambiguous. This CDR3 has 16 residues. With 5 bases removed from V and 4 bases from J, the gap between germline ends came to 18 bases. Germline-derived CDR1 and CDR2 are DFQATT and SNEGSKA (reference sequence).

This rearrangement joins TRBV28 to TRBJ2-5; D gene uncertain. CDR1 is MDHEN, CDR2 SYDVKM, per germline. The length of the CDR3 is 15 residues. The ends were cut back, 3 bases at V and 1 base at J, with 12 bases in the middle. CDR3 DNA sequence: TGTGCCAGCAGTTTTAACAGCCCCATCCAAGAGACCCAGTACTTC. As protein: CASSFNSPIQETQYF.

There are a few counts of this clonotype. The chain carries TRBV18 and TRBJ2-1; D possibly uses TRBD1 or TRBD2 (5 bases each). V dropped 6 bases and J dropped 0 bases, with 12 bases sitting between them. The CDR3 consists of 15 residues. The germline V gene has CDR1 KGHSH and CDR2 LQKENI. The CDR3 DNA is TGTGCCAGCTCCTCGGGGCGCTTCTCCTACAATGAGCAGTTCTTC. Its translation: CASSSGRFSYNEQFF.

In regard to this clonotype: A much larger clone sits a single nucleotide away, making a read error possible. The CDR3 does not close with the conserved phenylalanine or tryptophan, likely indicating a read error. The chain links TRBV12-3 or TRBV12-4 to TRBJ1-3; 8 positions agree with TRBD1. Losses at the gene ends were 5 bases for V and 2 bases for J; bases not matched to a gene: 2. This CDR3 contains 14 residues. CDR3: CASSTTGAGNTIYL. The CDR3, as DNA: TGTGCCAGCAGTACGACAGGGGCTGGAAACACCATATATTTG.

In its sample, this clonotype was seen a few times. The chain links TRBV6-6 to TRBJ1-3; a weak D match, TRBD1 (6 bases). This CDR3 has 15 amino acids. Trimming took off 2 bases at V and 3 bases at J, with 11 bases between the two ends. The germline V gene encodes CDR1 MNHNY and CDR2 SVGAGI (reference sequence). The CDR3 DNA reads TGTGCCAGCAGTTACCTCGGGACATTTGGAAACACCATATATTTT. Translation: CASSYLGTFGNTIYF.

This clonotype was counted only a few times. The CDR3 spells CASSQDAYGTVHEKLFF. The CDR3 bases are TGTGCCAGCAGCCAAGATGCGTACGGGACGGTCCATGAAAAACTGTTTTTT. The rearrangement uses TRBV3-1 and TRBJ1-4, with D maybe TRBD1 (5 bases). V lost 0 bases, J lost 6 bases, and 17 bases lay in between. The CDR3 contains 17 residues. Germline CDR1 and CDR2: LGHDT and YNNKEL (reference sequence).

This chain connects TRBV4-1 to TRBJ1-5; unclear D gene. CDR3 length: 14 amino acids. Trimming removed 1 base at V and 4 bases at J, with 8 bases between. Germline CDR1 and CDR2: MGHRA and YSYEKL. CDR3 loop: CASSQGRGNQPQHF. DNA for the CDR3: TGCGCCAGCAGCCAAGGGAGAGGAAATCAGCCCCAGCATTTT.

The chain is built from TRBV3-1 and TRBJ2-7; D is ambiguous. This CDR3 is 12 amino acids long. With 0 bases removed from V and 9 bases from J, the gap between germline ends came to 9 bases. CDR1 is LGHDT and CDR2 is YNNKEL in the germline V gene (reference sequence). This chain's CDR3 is CASSQDRHGQYF. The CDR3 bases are TGTGCCAGCAGCCAAGATCGCCACGGGCAGTACTTC.

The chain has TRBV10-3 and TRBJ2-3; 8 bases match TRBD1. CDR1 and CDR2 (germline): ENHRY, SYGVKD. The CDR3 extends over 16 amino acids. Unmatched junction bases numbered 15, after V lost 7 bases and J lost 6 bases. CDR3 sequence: CAINLDGQGASDTQYF. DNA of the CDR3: TGTGCCATCAACTTGGACGGGCAGGGGGCTTCGGATACGCAGTATTTT.

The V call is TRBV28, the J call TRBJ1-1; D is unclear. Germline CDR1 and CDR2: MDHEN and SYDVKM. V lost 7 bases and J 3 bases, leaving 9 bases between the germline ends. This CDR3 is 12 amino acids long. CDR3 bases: TGTGCCAGCACCCTACCCCACACTGAAGCTTTCTTT. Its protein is CASTLPHTEAFF.

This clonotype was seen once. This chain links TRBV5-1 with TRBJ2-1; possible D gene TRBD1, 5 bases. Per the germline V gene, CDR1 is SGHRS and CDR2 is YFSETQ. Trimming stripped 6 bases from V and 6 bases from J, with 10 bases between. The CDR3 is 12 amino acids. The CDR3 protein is CASKPDSNEQFF. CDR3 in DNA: TGCGCCAGCAAACCTGACAGCAATGAGCAGTTCTTC.

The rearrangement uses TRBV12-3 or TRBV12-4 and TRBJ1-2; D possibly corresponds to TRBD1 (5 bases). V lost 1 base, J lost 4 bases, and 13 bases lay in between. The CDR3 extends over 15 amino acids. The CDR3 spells CASSLGPGRSYGYTF. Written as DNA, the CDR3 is TGTGCCAGCAGTTTAGGTCCGGGGCGGAGCTATGGCTACACCTTC.

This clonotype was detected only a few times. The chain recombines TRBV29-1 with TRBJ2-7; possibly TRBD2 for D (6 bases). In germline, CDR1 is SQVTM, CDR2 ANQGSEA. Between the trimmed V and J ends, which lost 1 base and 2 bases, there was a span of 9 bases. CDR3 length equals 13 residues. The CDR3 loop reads CSVEAGGTYEQYF. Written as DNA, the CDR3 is TGCAGCGTTGAAGCTGGAGGGACCTACGAGCAGTACTTC.

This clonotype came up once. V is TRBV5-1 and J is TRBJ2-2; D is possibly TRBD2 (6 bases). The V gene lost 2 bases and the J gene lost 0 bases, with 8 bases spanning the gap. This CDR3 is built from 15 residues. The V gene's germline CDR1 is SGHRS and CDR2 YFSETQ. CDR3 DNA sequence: TGCGCCAGCAGCTTCGAGCGGGCGAACACCGGGGAGCTGTTTTTT. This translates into CASSFERANTGELFF.

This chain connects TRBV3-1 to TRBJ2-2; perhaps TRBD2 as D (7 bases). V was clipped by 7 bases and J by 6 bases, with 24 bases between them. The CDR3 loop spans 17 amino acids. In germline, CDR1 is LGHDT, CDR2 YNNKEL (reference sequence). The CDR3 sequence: CASNRVGGRTVSGELFF. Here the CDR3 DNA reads TGTGCCAGCAACCGCGTGGGAGGGAGGACAGTCTCCGGGGAGCTGTTTTTT.

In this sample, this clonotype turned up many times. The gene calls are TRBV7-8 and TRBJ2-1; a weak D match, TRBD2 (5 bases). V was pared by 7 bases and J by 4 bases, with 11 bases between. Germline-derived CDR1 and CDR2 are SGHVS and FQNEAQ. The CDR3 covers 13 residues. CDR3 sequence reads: CASTTSLYNEQFF. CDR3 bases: TGTGCCAGCACCACTAGTTTGTACAATGAGCAGTTCTTC.

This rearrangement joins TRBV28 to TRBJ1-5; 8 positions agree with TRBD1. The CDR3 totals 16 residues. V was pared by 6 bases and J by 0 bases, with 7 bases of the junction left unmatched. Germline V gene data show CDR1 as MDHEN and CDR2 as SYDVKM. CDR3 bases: TGTGCCAGCAGGTGGGCCGACAGGGGTAGCAATCAGCCCCAGCATTTT. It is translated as CASRWADRGSNQPQHF.

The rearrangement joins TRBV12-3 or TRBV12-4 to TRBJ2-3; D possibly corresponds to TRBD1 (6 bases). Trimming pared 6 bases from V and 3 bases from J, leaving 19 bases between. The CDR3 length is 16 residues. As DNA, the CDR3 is TGTGCCAGCAGAAACACCTACAGGGAGCGGACAGATACGCAGTATTTT. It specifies CASRNTYRERTDTQYF.

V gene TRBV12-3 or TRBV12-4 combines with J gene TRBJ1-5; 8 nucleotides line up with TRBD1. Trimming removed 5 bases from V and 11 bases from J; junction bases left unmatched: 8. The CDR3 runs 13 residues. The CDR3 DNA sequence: TGTGCCAGCAGTAGACAGGGGAGGGGGTCCCAGCATTTT. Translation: CASSRQGRGSQHF.

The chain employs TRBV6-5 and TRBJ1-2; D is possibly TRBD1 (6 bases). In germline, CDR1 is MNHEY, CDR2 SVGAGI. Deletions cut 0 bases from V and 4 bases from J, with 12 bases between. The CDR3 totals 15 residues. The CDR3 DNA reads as TGTGCCAGCAGTTACTCCGGGGGCAGGGGCTATGGCTACACCTTC. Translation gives CASSYSGGRGYGYTF.

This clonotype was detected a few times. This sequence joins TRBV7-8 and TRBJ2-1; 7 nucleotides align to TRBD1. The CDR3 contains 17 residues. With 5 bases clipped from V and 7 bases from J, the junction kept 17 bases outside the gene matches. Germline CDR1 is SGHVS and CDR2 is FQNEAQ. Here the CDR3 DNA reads TGTGCCAGCAGCCACCCTCCCGGACAGGACCCGAGGAATGAGCAGTTCTTC. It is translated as CASSHPPGQDPRNEQFF.